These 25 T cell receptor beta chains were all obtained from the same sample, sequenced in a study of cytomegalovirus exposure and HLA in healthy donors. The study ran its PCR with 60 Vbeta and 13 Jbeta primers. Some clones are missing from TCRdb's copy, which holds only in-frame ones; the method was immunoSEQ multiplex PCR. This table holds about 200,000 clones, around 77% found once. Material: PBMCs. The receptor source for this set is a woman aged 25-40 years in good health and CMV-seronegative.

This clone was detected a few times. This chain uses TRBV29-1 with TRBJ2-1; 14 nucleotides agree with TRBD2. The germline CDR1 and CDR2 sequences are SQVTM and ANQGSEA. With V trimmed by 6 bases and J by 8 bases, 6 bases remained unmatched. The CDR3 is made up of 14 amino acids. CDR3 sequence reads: CSVSGTSGSDEQFF. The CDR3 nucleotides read TGCAGCGTGTCGGGGACTAGCGGGAGCGATGAGCAGTTCTTC.

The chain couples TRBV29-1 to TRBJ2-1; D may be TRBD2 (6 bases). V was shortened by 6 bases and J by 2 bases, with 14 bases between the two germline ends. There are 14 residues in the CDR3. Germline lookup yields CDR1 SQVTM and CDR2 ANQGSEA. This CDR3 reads CSVAGTFPYNEQFF. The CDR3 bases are TGCAGCGTCGCGGGGACTTTTCCCTACAATGAGCAGTTCTTC.

The CDR3 reads CASSIGGNYEQYF. The DNA for the CDR3 is TGTGCCAGTAGTATCGGCGGGAACTACGAGCAGTACTTC. The chain recombines TRBV19 with TRBJ2-5, with D possibly matching TRBD2 (6 bases). The DNA end lines up better with TRBJ2-7; the J call may be wrong. Germline-derived CDR1 and CDR2 are LNHDA and SQIVND (reference sequence). CDR3 size: 13 residues.

This CDR3 reads CASSQDVRQGARSPLHF. CDR3 DNA: TGCGCCAGCAGCCAAGACGTACGACAGGGGGCGAGGTCACCCCTCCACTTT. The chain uses TRBV4-1 and TRBJ1-6; 10 nucleotides match TRBD1. With V trimmed by 0 bases and J by 10 bases, 9 bases remained unmatched. CDR1 is MGHRA and CDR2 is YSYEKL in the germline V gene. The CDR3 is made up of 17 amino acids.

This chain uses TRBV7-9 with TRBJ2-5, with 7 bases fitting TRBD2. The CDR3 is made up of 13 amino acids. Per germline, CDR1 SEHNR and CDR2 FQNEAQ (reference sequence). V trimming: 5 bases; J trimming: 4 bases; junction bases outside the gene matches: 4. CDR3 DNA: TGTGCCAGCAGCGCCGCGGGGGTAGAGACCCAGTACTTC. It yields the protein CASSAAGVETQYF.

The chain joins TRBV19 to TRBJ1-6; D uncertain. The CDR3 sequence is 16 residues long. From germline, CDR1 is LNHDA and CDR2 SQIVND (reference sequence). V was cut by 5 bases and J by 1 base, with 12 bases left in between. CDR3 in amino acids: CASSLSTSSYNSPLHF. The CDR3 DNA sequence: TGTGCCAGTAGTCTCTCGACATCTTCCTATAATTCACCCCTCCACTTT.

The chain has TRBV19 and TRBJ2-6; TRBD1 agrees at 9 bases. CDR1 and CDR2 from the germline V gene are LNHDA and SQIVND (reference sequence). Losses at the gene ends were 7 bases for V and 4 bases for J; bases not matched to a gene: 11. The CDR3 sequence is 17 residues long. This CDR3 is CASISGTGSTGANVLTF. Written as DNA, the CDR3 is TGTGCCAGTATCTCAGGGACAGGGTCTACGGGGGCCAACGTCCTGACTTTC. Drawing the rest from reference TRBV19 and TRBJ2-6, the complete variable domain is DGGITQSPKYLFRKEGQNVTLSCEQNLNHDAMYWYRQDPGQGLRLIYYSQIVNDFQKGDIAEGYSVSREKKESFPLTVTSAQKNPTAFYLCASISGTGSTGANVLTFGAGSRLTVL.

The CDR3 reads CASSSRDYNTEAFF. The CDR3 region has the DNA TGTGCCAGCAGCTCCCGGGATTATAACACTGAAGCTTTCTTT. This rearrangement joins TRBV5-4 to TRBJ1-1, with unresolved D. V was pared by 3 bases and J by 2 bases, with 11 bases between. The CDR3 consists of 14 residues. Germline CDR1 SGHNT, CDR2 YYREEE (reference sequence).

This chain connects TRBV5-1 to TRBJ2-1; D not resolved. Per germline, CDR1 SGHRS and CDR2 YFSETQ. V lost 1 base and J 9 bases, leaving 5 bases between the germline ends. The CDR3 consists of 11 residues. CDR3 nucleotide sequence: TGCGCCAGCAGCTTGAGCGCTGAGCAGTTCTTC. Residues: CASSLSAEQFF.

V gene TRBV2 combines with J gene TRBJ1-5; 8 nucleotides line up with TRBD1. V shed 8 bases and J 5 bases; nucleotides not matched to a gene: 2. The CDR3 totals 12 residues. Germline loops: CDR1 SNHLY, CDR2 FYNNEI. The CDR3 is CASGQGYQPQHF. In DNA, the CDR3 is TGTGCCAGCGGACAGGGCTATCAGCCCCAGCATTTT.

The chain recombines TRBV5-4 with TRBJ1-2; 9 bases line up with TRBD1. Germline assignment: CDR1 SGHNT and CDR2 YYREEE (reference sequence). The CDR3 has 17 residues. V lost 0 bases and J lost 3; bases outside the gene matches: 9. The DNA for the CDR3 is TGTGCCAGCAGCTTGGCGGGGGGACAGGGAAGAGACTATGGCTACACCTTC. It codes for CASSLAGGQGRDYGYTF. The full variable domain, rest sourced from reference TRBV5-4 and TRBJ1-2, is ETGVTQSPTHLIKTRGQQVTLRCSSQSGHNTVSWYQQALGQGPQFIFQYYREEENGRGNFPPRFSGLQFPNYSSELNVNALELDDSALYLCASSLAGGQGRDYGYTFGSGTRLTVV.

Here the CDR3 reads CASSERRGPDTQYF. CDR3 sequence (DNA): TGTGCCAGCAGTGAACGCAGGGGTCCCGATACGCAGTATTTT. The chain carries TRBV2 and TRBJ2-3, with a possible D match to TRBD1 (6 bases). The V end lost 2 bases, the J end lost 6 bases, and 12 bases lay between the germline ends. The CDR3 loop spans 14 amino acids. In germline, CDR1 is SNHLY, CDR2 FYNNEI. Looking up the rest from reference TRBV2 and TRBJ2-3 gives the full variable domain: EPEVTQTPSHQVTQMGQEVILRCVPISNHLYFYWYRQILGQKVEFLVSFYNNEISEKSEIFDDQFSVERPDGSNFTLKIRSTKLEDSAMYFCASSERRGPDTQYFGPGTRLTVL.

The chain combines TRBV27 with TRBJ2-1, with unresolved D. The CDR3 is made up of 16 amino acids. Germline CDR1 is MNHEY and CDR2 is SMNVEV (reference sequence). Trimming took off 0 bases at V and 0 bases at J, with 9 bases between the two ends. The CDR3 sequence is CASSLSRRSSYNEQFF. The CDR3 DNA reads TGTGCCAGCAGTTTATCGAGGCGTAGCTCCTACAATGAGCAGTTCTTC.

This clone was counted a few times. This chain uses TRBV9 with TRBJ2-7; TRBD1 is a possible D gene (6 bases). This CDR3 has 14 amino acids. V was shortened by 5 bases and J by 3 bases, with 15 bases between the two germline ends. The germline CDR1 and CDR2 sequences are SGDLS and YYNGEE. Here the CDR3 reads CASSATGHLYEQYF. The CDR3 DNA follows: TGTGCCAGCAGTGCCACGGGACACCTCTACGAGCAGTACTTC.

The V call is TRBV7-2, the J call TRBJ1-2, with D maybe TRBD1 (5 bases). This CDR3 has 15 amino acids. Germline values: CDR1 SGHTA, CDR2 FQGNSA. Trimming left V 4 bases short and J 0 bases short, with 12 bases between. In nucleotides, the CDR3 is TGTGCCAGCAGCTACTACGACAGCCCTAACTATGGCTACACCTTC. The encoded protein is CASSYYDSPNYGYTF.

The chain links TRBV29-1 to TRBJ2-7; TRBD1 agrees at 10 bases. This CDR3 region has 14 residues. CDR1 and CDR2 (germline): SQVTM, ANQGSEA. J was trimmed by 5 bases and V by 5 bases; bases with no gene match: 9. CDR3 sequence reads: CSVLPGTGVNEQYF. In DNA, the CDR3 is TGCAGCGTTTTACCCGGGACAGGGGTCAACGAGCAGTACTTC.

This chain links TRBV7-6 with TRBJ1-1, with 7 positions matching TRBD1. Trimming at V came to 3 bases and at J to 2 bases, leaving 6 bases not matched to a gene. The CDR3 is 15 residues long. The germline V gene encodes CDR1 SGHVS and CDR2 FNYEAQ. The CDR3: CASSLTGLANTEAFF. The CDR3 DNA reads TGTGCCAGCAGCTTGACAGGGTTGGCCAACACTGAAGCTTTCTTT.

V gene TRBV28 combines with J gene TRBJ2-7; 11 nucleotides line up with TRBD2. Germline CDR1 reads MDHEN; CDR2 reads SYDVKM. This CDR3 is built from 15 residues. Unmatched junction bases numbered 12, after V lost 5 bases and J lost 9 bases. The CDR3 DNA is TGTGCCAGCAGTAGCGCCCTCGGGGGACTAGCGGCGCAGTACTTC. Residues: CASSSALGGLAAQYF. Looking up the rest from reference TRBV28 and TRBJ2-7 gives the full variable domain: DVKVTQSSRYLVKRTGEKVFLECVQDMDHENMFWYRQDPGLGLRLIYFSYDVKMKEKGDIPEGYSVSREKKERFSLILESASTNQTSMYLCASSSALGGLAAQYFGPGTRLTVT.

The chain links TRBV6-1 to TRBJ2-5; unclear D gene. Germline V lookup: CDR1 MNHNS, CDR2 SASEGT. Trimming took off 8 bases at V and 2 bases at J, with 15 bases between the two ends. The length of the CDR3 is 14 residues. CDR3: CASSTETEQETQYF. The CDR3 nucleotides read TGTGCCAGCTCTACGGAGACGGAACAAGAGACCCAGTACTTC.

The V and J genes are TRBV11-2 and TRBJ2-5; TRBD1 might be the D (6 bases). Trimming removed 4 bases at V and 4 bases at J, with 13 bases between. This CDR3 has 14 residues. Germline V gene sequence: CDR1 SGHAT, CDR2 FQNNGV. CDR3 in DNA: TGTGCCAGCAGCTCGAGACAGGCGGGAGAGACCCAGTACTTC. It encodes CASSSRQAGETQYF. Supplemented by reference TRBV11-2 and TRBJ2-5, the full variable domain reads EAGVAQSPRYKIIEKRQSVAFWCNPISGHATLYWYQQILGQGPKLLIQFQNNGVVDDSQLPKDRFSAERLKGVDSTLKIQPAKLEDSAVYLCASSSRQAGETQYFGPGTRLLVL.

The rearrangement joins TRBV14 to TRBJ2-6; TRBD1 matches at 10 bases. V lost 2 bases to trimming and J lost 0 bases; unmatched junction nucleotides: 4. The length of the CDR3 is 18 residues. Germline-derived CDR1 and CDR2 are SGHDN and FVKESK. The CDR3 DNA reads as TGTGCCAGCAGCCAAAGACAGGGGGCTCGCTCTGGGGCCAACGTCCTGACTTTC. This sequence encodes CASSQRQGARSGANVLTF.

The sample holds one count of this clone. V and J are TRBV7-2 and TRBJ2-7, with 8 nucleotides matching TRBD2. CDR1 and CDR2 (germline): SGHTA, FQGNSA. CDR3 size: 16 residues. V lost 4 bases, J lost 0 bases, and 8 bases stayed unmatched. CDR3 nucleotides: TGTGCCAGCAGCTCGGAGACTAGCGAGGCCTCCTACGAGCAGTACTTC. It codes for CASSSETSEASYEQYF.

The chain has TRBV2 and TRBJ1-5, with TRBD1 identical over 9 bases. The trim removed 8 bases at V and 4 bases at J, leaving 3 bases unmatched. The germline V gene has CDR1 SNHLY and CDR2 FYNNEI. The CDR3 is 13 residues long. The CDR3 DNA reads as TGTGCCAGCGGACAGGGGAATAATCAGCCCCAGCATTTT. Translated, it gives CASGQGNNQPQHF.

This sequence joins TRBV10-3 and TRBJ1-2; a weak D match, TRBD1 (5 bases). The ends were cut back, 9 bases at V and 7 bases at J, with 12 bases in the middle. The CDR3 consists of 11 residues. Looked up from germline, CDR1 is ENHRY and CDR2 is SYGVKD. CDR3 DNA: TGTGCCATAGGGGCCGGAATTGGCTACACCTTC. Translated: CAIGAGIGYTF.

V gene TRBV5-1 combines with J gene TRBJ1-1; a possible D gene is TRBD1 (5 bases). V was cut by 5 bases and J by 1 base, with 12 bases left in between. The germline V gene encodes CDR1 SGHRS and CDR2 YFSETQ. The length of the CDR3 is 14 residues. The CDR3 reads CASRAGHTNTEAFF. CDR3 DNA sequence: TGCGCCAGCAGGGCAGGACATACGAACACTGAAGCTTTCTTT.